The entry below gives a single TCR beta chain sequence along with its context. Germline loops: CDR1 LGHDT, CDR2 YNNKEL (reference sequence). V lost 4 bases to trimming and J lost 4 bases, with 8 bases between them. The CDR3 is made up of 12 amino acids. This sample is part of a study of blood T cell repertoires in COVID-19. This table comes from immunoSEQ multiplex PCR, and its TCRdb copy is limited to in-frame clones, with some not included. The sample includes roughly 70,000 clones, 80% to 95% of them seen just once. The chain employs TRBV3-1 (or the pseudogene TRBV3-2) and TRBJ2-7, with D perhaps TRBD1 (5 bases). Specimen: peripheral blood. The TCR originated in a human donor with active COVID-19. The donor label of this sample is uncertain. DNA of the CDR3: TGTGCCAGCAGCCCCCAGGGATACGAGCAGTACTTC. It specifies CASSPQGYEQYF.